This T cell receptor (beta chain) was sequenced for a study of OX40 agonist ivuxolimab in advanced cancers. Turning to the study itself: Dose-escalation patients suffered from hepatocellular carcinoma, melanoma, renal cell or head and neck cancer. Findings and caveats of the study: The study did not work out the antigen specificity of the expanded peripheral T cells.

The CDR3 is 15 amino acids. CDR1 and CDR2 from the germline V gene are SQVTM and ANQGSEA. Concerning this clone itself: Its target is not known.

Excluded were patients having autoimmune disease history or systemic immunosuppression. Using immunoSEQ multiplex PCR, the repertoire was profiled, and TCRdb retains in-frame clones only, with some absent. The sample contains fewer than 75,000 clones, around nine tenths of which appear only once. The clonotype was recovered from an adult with an advanced solid tumor such as melanoma, head and neck, liver or kidney cancer. The chain joins TRBV29-1 to TRBJ2-5; TRBD2 agrees at 8 bases. The DNA matches TRBJ2-7 better at its end, which makes the J call doubtful. The sequences come from CD4+ or CD8+ T cells sorted from blood, collected in a trial of the OX40 agonist ivuxolimab. CDR3 sequence reads: CSGVRGGPGSYEQYF. For the CDR3, the DNA is TGCAGCGGGGTACGGGGGGGACCGGGCTCCTACGAGCAGTACTTC.